Listed here are 23 T cell receptor beta chains from one sample, sequenced in a study of technical replicates of blood from a few donors. This table comes from immunoSEQ multiplex PCR, and its TCRdb copy is limited to in-frame clones, with some not included. Among approximately 88,000 clones listed, 85% to 95% were seen once. Specimen: T cells isolated from PBMCs. The receptors originated from a human donor in good health.

The chain is built from TRBV6-6 and TRBJ2-7; D is unresolved. The germline V gene encodes CDR1 MNHNY and CDR2 SVGAGI (reference sequence). CDR3 size: 11 residues. V lost 0 bases, J lost 7 bases, and 4 bases lay in between. In nucleotides, the CDR3 is TGTGCCAGCAGTTACTCCGTAGAGCAGTACTTC. Its translation: CASSYSVEQYF.

The chain links TRBV6-5 to TRBJ2-3, with 8 bases identical to TRBD1. The length of the CDR3 is 14 residues. Germline V lookup: CDR1 MNHEY, CDR2 SVGAGI. V shed 6 bases and J 2 bases; nucleotides not matched to a gene: 4. CDR3 sequence: CASSQGATTDTQYF. The CDR3 DNA sequence: TGTGCCAGCAGCCAGGGGGCTACCACAGATACGCAGTATTTT.

Here the CDR3 reads CASSVQGNYGYTF. The CDR3 coding sequence is TGTGCCAGCAGCGTACAGGGGAACTATGGCTACACCTTC. This chain joins TRBV11-3 and TRBJ1-2; 7 positions match TRBD1. The CDR3 contains 13 residues. Germline loops: CDR1 SGHNT, CDR2 YENEEA. V lost 5 bases to trimming and J lost 2 bases; unmatched junction nucleotides: 2.

The rearrangement joins TRBV2 to TRBJ2-1; TRBD2 agrees at 11 bases. CDR1 and CDR2 (germline): SNHLY, FYNNEI. The CDR3 is made up of 13 amino acids. V trimming: 1 base; J trimming: 14 bases; junction bases outside the gene matches: 4. CDR3 sequence (DNA): TGTGCCAGCAGTGAAGTACTAGCGGGAGTGGAGTTCTTC. It specifies CASSEVLAGVEFF. The full variable domain, completed using reference TRBV2 and TRBJ2-1, is EPEVTQTPSHQVTQMGQEVILRCVPISNHLYFYWYRQILGQKVEFLVSFYNNEISEKSEIFDDQFSVERPDGSNFTLKIRSTKLEDSAMYFCASSEVLAGVEFFGPGTRLTVL.

The chain employs TRBV4-1 and TRBJ2-1, with 10 bases identical to TRBD1. CDR1 is MGHRA, CDR2 YSYEKL, per germline. The CDR3 contains 19 residues. Trimming removed 1 base from V and 4 bases from J; junction bases left unmatched: 13. CDR3 residues: CASSQAKPPTGGQYNEQFF. DNA of the CDR3: TGCGCCAGCAGCCAAGCTAAACCCCCGACAGGGGGCCAATACAATGAGCAGTTCTTC.

V is TRBV6-1 and J is TRBJ2-6; 7 bases agree with TRBD1. Trimming removed 2 bases from V and 2 bases from J; junction bases left unmatched: 6. Germline loops: CDR1 MNHNS, CDR2 SASEGT. The CDR3 consists of 17 residues. The CDR3 sequence is CASSEPRQGAGANVLTF. The CDR3 bases are TGTGCCAGCAGTGAACCGAGACAGGGAGCTGGGGCCAACGTCCTGACTTTC.

The chain carries TRBV7-9 and TRBJ2-1; D unresolved. V lost 1 base and J 4 bases, leaving 11 bases between the germline ends. CDR1 and CDR2 (germline): SEHNR, FQNEAQ (reference sequence). The CDR3 is made up of 15 amino acids. The CDR3 region has the DNA TGTGCCAGCAGCTTAGGAGGAAATCCTTACAATGAGCAGTTCTTC. Translated: CASSLGGNPYNEQFF.

This sequence joins TRBV4-1 and TRBJ1-4; D may be TRBD1 (6 bases). Germline V gives CDR1 MGHRA, CDR2 YSYEKL. This CDR3 region has 15 residues. Trimming pared 1 base from V and 4 bases from J, leaving 10 bases between. The chain's CDR3 is CASSQGTAINEKLFF. Here the CDR3 DNA reads TGCGCCAGCAGCCAAGGGACAGCCATTAATGAAAAACTGTTTTTT.

The rearrangement links TRBV7-9 to TRBJ1-4, with 9 bases fitting TRBD1. The CDR3 consists of 15 residues. CDR1 is SEHNR, CDR2 FQNEAQ, per germline (reference sequence). The V and J ends lost 5 bases and 5 bases, in that order; junction bases with no gene match: 6. CDR3 in amino acids: CASSLRQGGNEKLFF. The CDR3 DNA sequence: TGTGCCAGCAGCCTCCGACAGGGGGGAAATGAAAAACTGTTTTTT.

This sequence joins TRBV28 and TRBJ2-3; TRBD2 might be the D (6 bases). Germline CDR1 MDHEN, CDR2 SYDVKM. The CDR3 has 14 amino acids. Between the trimmed V and J ends, which lost 8 bases and 0 bases, there was a span of 12 bases. CDR3 DNA: TGTGCCAGCCAATGGGGGACTAGCACAGATACGCAGTATTTT. This gives the protein CASQWGTSTDTQYF.

The rearrangement uses TRBV7-2 and TRBJ2-1; TRBD2 might be the D (6 bases). V shed 5 bases and J shed 0 bases, with 17 bases lying between them. CDR3 size: 17 residues. The V gene's germline CDR1 is SGHTA and CDR2 FQGNSA. The CDR3 DNA is TGTGCCAGCAGCGGCCGGGACTTCCAGAGCTCCTACAATGAGCAGTTCTTC. Translated: CASSGRDFQSSYNEQFF.

The chain carries TRBV28 and TRBJ2-2; TRBD1 aligns across 9 bases. Per the germline V gene, CDR1 is MDHEN and CDR2 is SYDVKM. Germline trimming cut 6 bases from V and 6 bases from J; bases unmatched to any gene: 11. This CDR3 has 16 amino acids. The DNA for the CDR3 is TGTGCCAGCAGCCTACCGGGGGACAGGGTCGCCGGGGAGCTGTTTTTT. Its protein product is CASSLPGDRVAGELFF.

This clone was found a few times. The rearrangement uses TRBV7-3 and TRBJ1-5; D is uncertain. This CDR3 has 12 residues. Trimming took 8 bases from V and 3 from J, leaving 8 bases between them. Germline lookup yields CDR1 SGHTA and CDR2 FQGTGA. CDR3 DNA: TGTGCCAGCGGCACCCTCAATCAGCCCCAGCATTTT. It translates to CASGTLNQPQHF.

V gene TRBV7-6 combines with J gene TRBJ2-1, with TRBD2 matching 10 bases. With 3 bases clipped from V and 4 bases from J, the junction kept 3 bases outside the gene matches. CDR1 is SGHVS, CDR2 FNYEAQ, per germline. CDR3 length: 15 residues. The CDR3 DNA reads TGTGCCAGCAGCTTTGAGCGGGGGGGGTACAATGAGCAGTTCTTC. Translation: CASSFERGGYNEQFF.

Of note for this clone: Distinct nucleotide sequences in the sample also encode this CDR3. V and J are TRBV5-1 and TRBJ1-1, with a tentative D call TRBD1 (5 bases). The V gene lost 1 base and the J gene lost 6 bases, with 7 bases spanning the gap. The CDR3 sequence is 12 residues long. Germline assignment: CDR1 SGHRS and CDR2 YFSETQ. The CDR3 nucleotides are TGCGCCAGCAGCTTGAGGGGCTCTGAAGCTTTCTTT. Its protein product is CASSLRGSEAFF.

CDR3 nucleotide sequence: TGCGCCAGCAGCTTGGGGTATGTAGGGAAAGGGGTTAACACTGAAGCTTTCTTT. This codes for CASSLGYVGKGVNTEAFF. The chain joins TRBV5-1 to TRBJ1-1; a possible D gene is TRBD1 (5 bases). Germline CDR1 SGHRS, CDR2 YFSETQ. The CDR3 is made up of 18 amino acids. Between the trimmed V and J ends, which lost 0 bases and 2 bases, there was a span of 20 bases.

The rearrangement uses TRBV19 and TRBJ1-2; D gene unclear. CDR1 and CDR2 (germline): LNHDA, SQIVND (reference sequence). CDR3 length: 14 amino acids. Trimming removed 7 bases at V and 4 bases at J, with 16 bases between. As DNA, the CDR3 is TGTGCCAGTATGCCGACGTGGGCCACCTATGGCTACACCTTC. It codes for CASMPTWATYGYTF.

This chain uses TRBV4-1 with TRBJ2-7; D might be TRBD2 (5 bases). From germline, CDR1 is MGHRA and CDR2 YSYEKL. The V end was cut by 0 bases, the J end by 2 bases, with 11 bases between. The CDR3 extends over 15 amino acids. The CDR3: CASSQDMQRPYEQYF. The DNA of the CDR3 is TGCGCCAGCAGCCAAGATATGCAGCGGCCCTACGAGCAGTACTTC.

The J gene is TRBJ1-2, the V gene TRBV14; no reliable D call. V lost 1 base and J lost 12, with 12 bases in between. From germline, CDR1 is SGHDN and CDR2 FVKESK. The CDR3 length is 12 residues. CDR3 amino acids: CASSQGAEGDTF. The CDR3 nucleotides are TGTGCCAGCAGCCAAGGGGCCGAGGGTGACACCTTC.

V usage is TRBV7-6 and J usage is TRBJ1-5, with 10 bases that match TRBD1. Germline V lookup: CDR1 SGHVS, CDR2 FNYEAQ. The ends lost 5 bases at V and 6 bases at J; junction bases unmatched: 7. The CDR3 covers 15 residues. The CDR3 region is CASSQGQGLIQPQHF. The DNA for the CDR3 is TGTGCCAGCAGCCAGGGACAGGGGCTGATTCAGCCCCAGCATTTT.

This chain links TRBV4-2 with TRBJ2-7; 12 nucleotides align to TRBD2. The CDR3 loop spans 18 amino acids. V lost 1 base, J lost 0 bases, and 7 bases stayed unmatched. CDR1 is LGHNA, CDR2 YNFKEQ, per germline. This chain's CDR3 is CASSQAGLAGSSSYEQYF. The CDR3 DNA is TGTGCCAGCAGCCAAGCGGGACTAGCGGGTTCTAGCTCCTACGAGCAGTACTTC.

This chain joins TRBV19 and TRBJ1-5; D may be TRBD1 (5 bases). Deletions cut 5 bases from V and 0 bases from J, with 17 bases between. Looked up from germline, CDR1 is LNHDA and CDR2 is SQIVND (reference sequence). The CDR3 has 17 residues. The CDR3: CASSPGGGRYSNQPQHF. The CDR3, as DNA: TGTGCCAGTAGTCCCGGGGGGGGGAGGTATAGCAATCAGCCCCAGCATTTT.

The rearrangement uses TRBV27 and TRBJ2-2, with TRBD2 identical over 11 bases. CDR3 length: 16 amino acids. V was clipped by 2 bases and J by 6 bases; unmatched bases: 5. Germline CDR1 MNHEY, CDR2 SMNVEV (reference sequence). The CDR3 DNA sequence: TGTGCCAGCAGTTTACCTACTAGCGGGAGTGCCGGGGAGCTGTTTTTT. This translates into CASSLPTSGSAGELFF.